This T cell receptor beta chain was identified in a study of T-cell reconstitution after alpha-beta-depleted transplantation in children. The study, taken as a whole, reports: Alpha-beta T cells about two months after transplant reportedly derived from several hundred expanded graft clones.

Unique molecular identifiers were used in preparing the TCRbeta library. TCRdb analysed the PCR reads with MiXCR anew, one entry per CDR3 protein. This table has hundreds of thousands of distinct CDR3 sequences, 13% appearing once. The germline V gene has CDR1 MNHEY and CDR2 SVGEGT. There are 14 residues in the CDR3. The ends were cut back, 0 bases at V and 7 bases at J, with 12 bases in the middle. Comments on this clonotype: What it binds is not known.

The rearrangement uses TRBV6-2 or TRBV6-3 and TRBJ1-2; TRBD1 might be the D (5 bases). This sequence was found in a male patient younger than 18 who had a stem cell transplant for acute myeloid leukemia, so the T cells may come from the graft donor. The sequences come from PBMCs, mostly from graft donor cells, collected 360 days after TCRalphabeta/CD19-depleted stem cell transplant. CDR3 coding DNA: TGTGCCAGCAGTTACTCGACCAGGGCCCGTGGCTACACCTTC. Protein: CASSYSTRARGYTF.